The 4 T cell receptor beta chains below come from one sample, sequenced in a study of T-cell memory formation after mild COVID-19. TCRdb fed the 5' RACE reads into MiXCR, producing one record per CDR3 protein. The repertoire holds 550,000 to 650,000 distinct CDR3 sequences, with around a sixth as singletons. The sequenced sample consisted of PBMCs or a T cell subset sorted from them (not recorded which). All receptors come from an adult woman who had mild COVID-19 (a few samples of this study predate the infection). Cell type and time point are not known.

This clonotype has just a few counts. The chain recombines TRBV5-1 with TRBJ2-7; D unclear. The V gene's germline CDR1 is SGHRS and CDR2 YFSETQ. The CDR3 consists of 15 residues. The V end was cut by 4 bases, the J end by 4 bases, with 18 bases between. This chain's CDR3 is CASSPHPLLAYEQYF. As DNA, the CDR3 is TGCGCCAGCAGCCCCCACCCTTTATTGGCTTACGAGCAGTACTTC. Together with reference TRBV5-1 and TRBJ2-7, the CDR3 gives the full variable domain: KAGVTQTPRYLIKTRGQQVTLSCSPISGHRSVSWYQQTPGQGLQFLFEYFSETQRNKGNFPGRFSGRQFSNSRSEMNVSTLELGDSALYLCASSPHPLLAYEQYFGPGTRLTVT.

This clonotype was counted a few times. The gene calls are TRBV9 and TRBJ2-2; D gene ambiguous. Germline V lookup: CDR1 SGDLS, CDR2 YYNGEE. The V gene lost 0 bases and the J gene lost 5 bases, with 5 bases spanning the gap. The CDR3 runs to 13 residues. The CDR3 reads CASSVASTGELFF. CDR3 DNA: TGTGCCAGCAGCGTAGCTTCGACCGGGGAGCTGTTTTTT.

The gene calls are TRBV19 and TRBJ2-2; D unresolved. Between the trimmed V and J ends, which lost 6 bases and 5 bases, there was a span of 10 bases. CDR3 length equals 13 residues. The germline CDR1 and CDR2 sequences are LNHDA and SQIVND (reference sequence). The CDR3 region has the DNA TGTGCCAGTAGGGGTAAAGGTACCGGGGAGCTGTTTTTT. It is translated as CASRGKGTGELFF.

The chain recombines TRBV20-1 with TRBJ2-5; D possibly corresponds to TRBD1 (5 bases). CDR1 is DFQATT and CDR2 is SNEGSKA in the germline V gene (reference sequence). CDR3 length: 12 residues. Deletions cut 2 bases from V and 1 base from J, with 5 bases between. The CDR3 DNA reads TGCAGTGCTAGAAGGGGCCAAGAGACCCAGTACTTC. It yields the protein CSARRGQETQYF.